The 19 T cell receptor beta chains given below trace back to one sample, sequenced in a study of cytomegalovirus exposure and HLA in healthy donors. The PCR used 60 Vbeta and 13 Jbeta primers. Sequencing used immunoSEQ multiplex PCR; TCRdb keeps in-frame clones, though not all of them. The data hold fewer than 150,000 clones, with over 75% observed a single time. The specimen sequenced was PBMCs. These receptors came from a man in his fifties or sixties in good health and CMV-seronegative.

This clone showed up just a few times. V usage is TRBV5-1 and J usage is TRBJ2-3; 8 positions agree with TRBD1. The CDR3 length is 14 residues. J gave up 3 bases and V 5 bases, and 5 bases lay outside the gene matches. CDR1 SGHRS and CDR2 YFSETQ come from the germline V gene. CDR3 nucleotide sequence: TGCGCCAGCAGGTCAGGGGGCGGGACAGATACGCAGTATTTT. Its protein is CASRSGGGTDTQYF.

The CDR3 loop is CASSFLAGGQRGELFF. CDR3 DNA: TGTGCCAGCAGTTTCCTCGCGGGAGGTCAGAGGGGGGAGCTGTTTTTT. The chain has TRBV28 and TRBJ2-2; TRBD2 aligns across 8 bases. Germline CDR1 reads MDHEN; CDR2 reads SYDVKM. Losses at the gene ends were 3 bases for V and 8 bases for J; bases not matched to a gene: 11. The CDR3 is made up of 16 amino acids.

This clone was found a few times. This chain connects TRBV28 to TRBJ2-7; 8 bases line up with TRBD1. CDR3 length: 14 amino acids. Germline V gives CDR1 MDHEN, CDR2 SYDVKM. V shed 5 bases and J 3 bases; nucleotides not matched to a gene: 6. CDR3 DNA sequence: TGTGCCAGCAGTGGCTTCGACAGGGGCTACGAGCAGTACTTC. This encodes CASSGFDRGYEQYF.

The rearrangement joins TRBV6-5 to TRBJ2-7; 8 bases align to TRBD1. Per germline, CDR1 MNHEY and CDR2 SVGAGI. The trim removed 2 bases at V and 7 bases at J, leaving 4 bases unmatched. The CDR3 is 13 residues long. The CDR3 nucleotides read TGTGCCAGCAGTTACCAGGGGGCTGGGGAGCAGTACTTC. Amino acids: CASSYQGAGEQYF.

This clone was recorded only once. The rearrangement uses TRBV7-8 and TRBJ2-3, with D uncertain. CDR1 is SGHVS, CDR2 FQNEAQ, per germline. There are 14 residues in the CDR3. Trimming cost V 1 base and J 2 bases, with 7 bases left between them. The chain's CDR3 is CASSLGANTDTQYF. In DNA form, the CDR3 reads TGTGCCAGCAGCTTAGGAGCCAACACAGATACGCAGTATTTT.

The rearrangement links TRBV5-8 to TRBJ2-3, with a tentative D call TRBD1 (6 bases). Germline lookup yields CDR1 SGHTS and CDR2 YDEGEE. Trimming left V 0 bases short and J 6 bases short, with 14 bases between. The CDR3 consists of 15 residues. The CDR3 coding sequence is TGTGCCAGCAGCTTGGCCAAACAGGGCGAGGATACGCAGTATTTT. Amino acids: CASSLAKQGEDTQYF.

As DNA, the CDR3 is TGTGCCAGCAGCCCTAACAGGGGTGGCTACACCTTC. Translating gives CASSPNRGGYTF. The rearrangement joins TRBV7-2 to TRBJ1-2; 7 nucleotides line up with TRBD1. This CDR3 has 12 residues. From germline, CDR1 is SGHTA and CDR2 FQGNSA. Trimming cost V 5 bases and J 7 bases; bases outside gene matches: 4.

J is TRBJ1-5 and V is TRBV2; no definite D call. Germline V gene data show CDR1 as SNHLY and CDR2 as FYNNEI. CDR3 size: 14 residues. Between the trimmed V and J ends, which lost 3 bases and 0 bases, there was a span of 6 bases. The CDR3 protein is CASSDAYSNQPQHF. As DNA, the CDR3 is TGTGCCAGCAGTGATGCCTATAGCAATCAGCCCCAGCATTTT.

V and J are TRBV18 and TRBJ1-5, with a weak D call TRBD1 (5 bases). With 4 bases removed from V and 5 bases from J, the gap between germline ends came to 15 bases. CDR1 and CDR2 from the germline V gene are KGHSH and LQKENI. The CDR3 is made up of 15 amino acids. The CDR3 loop reads CASSRENRLDQPQHF. CDR3 coding DNA: TGTGCCAGCTCACGCGAAAACAGGTTAGATCAGCCCCAGCATTTT.

CDR3 region: CASSPGTSGTDTQYF. In nucleotides, the CDR3 is TGTGCCAGCAGCCCCGGGACTAGCGGCACAGATACGCAGTATTTT. The chain combines TRBV5-6 with TRBJ2-3, with 10 bases identical to TRBD2. The V segment lost 4 bases and the J segment 1 base; nucleotides outside the gene matches: 3. The CDR3 is 15 amino acids. Germline V CDR1 and CDR2: SGHDT, YYEEEE. Full variable domain (outside the CDR3, taken from reference TRBV5-6 and TRBJ2-3): DAGVTQSPTHLIKTRGQQVTLRCSPKSGHDTVSWYQQALGQGPQFIFQYYEEEERQRGNFPDRFSGHQFPNYSSELNVNALLLGDSALYLCASSPGTSGTDTQYFGPGTRLTVL.

V usage is TRBV5-1 and J usage is TRBJ2-5; D call uncertain. Trimming took 3 bases from V and 2 from J, leaving 5 bases between them. The CDR3 covers 12 residues. CDR1 and CDR2 (germline): SGHRS, YFSETQ. CDR3 in DNA: TGCGCCAGCAGCTCCCCACAAGAGACCCAGTACTTC. It specifies CASSSPQETQYF. Filled out from reference TRBV5-1 and TRBJ2-5, the complete variable domain reads KAGVTQTPRYLIKTRGQQVTLSCSPISGHRSVSWYQQTPGQGLQFLFEYFSETQRNKGNFPGRFSGRQFSNSRSEMNVSTLELGDSALYLCASSSPQETQYFGPGTRLLVL.

CDR3 sequence reads: CASSLVSSPGGASYYEQYF. As DNA, the CDR3 is TGTGCCAGCAGCTTAGTAAGTTCGCCAGGGGGCGCTTCTTACTACGAGCAGTACTTC. The gene calls are TRBV7-2 and TRBJ2-7; 8 bases align to TRBD1. From germline, CDR1 is SGHTA and CDR2 FQGNSA. This CDR3 is built from 19 residues. V shed 1 base, J shed 3 bases, and the junction held 17 bases outside the gene matches. The full variable domain, completed using reference TRBV7-2 and TRBJ2-7, is GAGVSQSPSNKVTEKGKDVELRCDPISGHTALYWYRQSLGQGLEFLIYFQGNSAPDKSGLPSDRFSAERTGGSVSTLTIQRTQQEDSAVYLCASSLVSSPGGASYYEQYFGPGTRLTVT.

This rearrangement joins TRBV5-8 to TRBJ2-5; 8 bases are shared with TRBD1. J lost 3 bases, V lost 3 bases, and 7 bases had no gene match. CDR3 length: 15 amino acids. Germline V gene sequence: CDR1 SGHTS, CDR2 YDEGEE. The CDR3 nucleotides read TGTGCCAGCAGCTGGGGACAGGTCGGAGAAGAGACCCAGTACTTC. Protein sequence: CASSWGQVGEETQYF. The variable domain in full, with the rest retrieved from reference TRBV5-8 and TRBJ2-5, is EAGVTQSPTHLIKTRGQQATLRCSPISGHTSVYWYQQALGLGLQFLLWYDEGEERNRGNFPPRFSGRQFPNYSSELNVNALELEDSALYLCASSWGQVGEETQYFGPGTRLLVL.

The chain couples TRBV25-1 to TRBJ1-2, with 9 bases that match TRBD1. This CDR3 has 16 amino acids. Germline V gene data show CDR1 as MGHDK and CDR2 as SYGVNS. Losses at the gene ends were 5 bases for V and 4 bases for J; bases not matched to a gene: 11. The CDR3 DNA reads TGTGCCAGCAGTAAAACAGGGGGCCTGTCTGTCTATGGCTACACCTTC. Residues: CASSKTGGLSVYGYTF.

The chain couples TRBV5-4 to TRBJ2-2, with a weak D call TRBD2 (5 bases). Per germline, CDR1 SGHNT and CDR2 YYREEE (reference sequence). Between the trimmed V and J ends, which lost 0 bases and 5 bases, there was a span of 8 bases. The CDR3 consists of 14 residues. The CDR3 spells CASSLGGGTGELFF. The CDR3 coding sequence is TGTGCCAGCAGCTTGGGTGGAGGAACCGGGGAGCTGTTTTTT.

This clone is a singleton in its sample. The genes are TRBV11-2 and TRBJ2-3; 11 nucleotides agree with TRBD2. Germline CDR1 is SGHAT and CDR2 is FQNNGV. V gave up 5 bases and J gave up 3 bases; unmatched junction bases: 7. CDR3 length equals 16 residues. Here the CDR3 DNA reads TGTGCCAGCAGCCCCAGACTAGCGGGATTTACAGATACGCAGTATTTT. It codes for CASSPRLAGFTDTQYF.

This clone has a handful of counts. This chain uses TRBV5-8 with TRBJ1-4; no clear D. The CDR3 has 13 amino acids. Trimming pared 4 bases from V and 11 bases from J, leaving 15 bases between. CDR1 is SGHTS and CDR2 is YDEGEE in the germline V gene. The CDR3 reads CASSLSRGGKLFF. The CDR3 nucleotides are TGTGCCAGCAGCCTGTCCCGAGGCGGGAAACTGTTTTTT.

The CDR3 sequence is CASSLGDLRTGELFF. DNA of the CDR3: TGTGCCAGCAGCTTAGGTGACTTGAGGACCGGGGAGCTGTTTTTT. This chain joins TRBV7-2 and TRBJ2-2, with D unresolved. Per the germline V gene, CDR1 is SGHTA and CDR2 is FQGNSA. V was shortened by 1 base and J by 5 bases, with 11 bases between the two germline ends. The CDR3 spans 15 residues.

The chain employs TRBV2 and TRBJ2-7; TRBD1 matches at 7 bases. Unmatched junction bases numbered 7, after V lost 6 bases and J lost 2 bases. There are 14 residues in the CDR3. CDR1 is SNHLY and CDR2 is FYNNEI in the germline V gene. The CDR3 DNA sequence: TGTGCCAGCAGGCCAGGGACAGCGACCTACGAGCAGTACTTC. Its protein product is CASRPGTATYEQYF.